Below, one TCR beta chain is given with its context. Its antigen is undetermined. TRB cDNA was prepared as libraries by UMI-labeled 5' RACE. No DNA is given; TCRdb re-called the 5' RACE reads and lists each CDR3 protein once. The repertoire table contains 70,000 to 95,000 distinct CDR3 sequences. The sample is drawn from a study of CXCR3-negative and CXCR3-positive naive CD8 T cells. Across the study: About 150 million TRB reads were obtained in total, which works out to about 1.5 +/- 0.3 million per library.

The CDR3 is 16 residues long. The germline CDR1 and CDR2 sequences are MNHEY and SMNVEV (reference sequence). Study conclusions and caveats: Memory cells differed in TRBV-TRBJ usage, but naive CXCR3-negative and CXCR3-positive cells had similar usage. Both naive subsets had comparably high diversity; memory CD8+ cells much lower.

This TCR was sampled from a human donor in good health. Some clones in this sample may be carry-over from other donors' samples. Sequencing used naive CXCR3- CD8+ T cells from blood. As for subset: CD45RO-CCR7+CD27+CD95- naive CD8+ T cells lacking CXCR3 (TNR3-). The V gene is TRBV27, the J gene TRBJ2-3; TCRdb designates TRBD2, a call that cannot be tested without DNA. This chain's CDR3 is CASSPSTSGSPDTQYF.